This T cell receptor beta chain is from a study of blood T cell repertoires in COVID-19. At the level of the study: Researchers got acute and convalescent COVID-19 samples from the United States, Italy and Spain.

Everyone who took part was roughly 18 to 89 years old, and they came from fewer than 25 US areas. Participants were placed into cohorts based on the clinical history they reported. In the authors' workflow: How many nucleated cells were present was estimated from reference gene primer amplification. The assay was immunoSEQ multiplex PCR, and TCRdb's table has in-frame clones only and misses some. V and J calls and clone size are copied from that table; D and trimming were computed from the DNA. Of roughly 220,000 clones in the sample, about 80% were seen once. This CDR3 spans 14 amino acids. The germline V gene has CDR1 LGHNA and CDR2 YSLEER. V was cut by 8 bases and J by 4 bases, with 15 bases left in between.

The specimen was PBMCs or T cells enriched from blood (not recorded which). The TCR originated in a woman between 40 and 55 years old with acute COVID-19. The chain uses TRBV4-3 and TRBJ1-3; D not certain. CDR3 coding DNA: TGCGCCAGCTCAACCAGAGGGATAGGAAACACCATATATTTT. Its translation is CASSTRGIGNTIYF.